The T cell receptor (beta chain) under discussion was sequenced for a study of T cells in Graves' hyperthyroidism and ophthalmopathy. Study context: Blood was drawn when the patient was first diagnosed and still untreated.

The TCR beta CDR3 regions underwent amplification using RNA transcripts as the source. HTBI primers drove first-round RT-PCR of the TCR CDR3. Via MiXCR, TCRdb re-called the multiplex PCR reads, giving one row per CDR3 protein. The sample lists some 350,000 distinct CDR3 sequences, roughly 15% seen once, with roughly 20% in the top ten. Deletions cut 1 base from V and 4 bases from J, with 10 bases between. CDR3 size: 14 residues. The germline CDR1 and CDR2 sequences are DFQATT and SNEGSKA (reference sequence). This chain links TRBV20-1 with TRBJ1-4; D may be TRBD1 (5 bases). Sequences were obtained from blood. The clonotype comes from a woman aged 55-69 years with Graves' ophthalmopathy. CDR3 amino acids: CSARVWGVNEKLFF. Written as DNA, the CDR3 is TGCAGTGCTAGAGTTTGGGGCGTTAATGAAAAACTGTTTTTT.